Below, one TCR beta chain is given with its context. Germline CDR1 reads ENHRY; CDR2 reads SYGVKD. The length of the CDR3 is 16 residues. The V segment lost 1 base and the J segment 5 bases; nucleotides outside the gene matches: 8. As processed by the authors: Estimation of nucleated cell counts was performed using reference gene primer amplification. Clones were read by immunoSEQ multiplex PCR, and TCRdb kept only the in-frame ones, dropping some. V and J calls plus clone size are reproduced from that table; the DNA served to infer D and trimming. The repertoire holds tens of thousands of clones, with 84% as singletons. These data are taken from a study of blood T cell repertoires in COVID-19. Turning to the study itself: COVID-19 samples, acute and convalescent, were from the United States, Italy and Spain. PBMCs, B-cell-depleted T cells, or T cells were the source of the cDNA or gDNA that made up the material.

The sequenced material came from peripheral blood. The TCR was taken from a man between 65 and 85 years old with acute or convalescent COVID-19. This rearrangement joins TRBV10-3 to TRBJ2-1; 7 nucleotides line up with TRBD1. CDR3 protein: CAISELGTDHHNEQFF. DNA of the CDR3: TGTGCCATCAGTGAGTTAGGGACAGATCATCACAATGAGCAGTTCTTC.